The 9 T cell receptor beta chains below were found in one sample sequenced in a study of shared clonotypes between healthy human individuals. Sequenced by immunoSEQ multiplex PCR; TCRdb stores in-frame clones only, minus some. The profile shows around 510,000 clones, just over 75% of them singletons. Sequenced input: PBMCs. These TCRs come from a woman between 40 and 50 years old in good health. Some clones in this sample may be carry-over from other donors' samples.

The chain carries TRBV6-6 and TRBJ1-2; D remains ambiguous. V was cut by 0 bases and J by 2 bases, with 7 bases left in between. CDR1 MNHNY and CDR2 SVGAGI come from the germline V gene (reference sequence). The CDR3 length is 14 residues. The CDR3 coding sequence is TGTGCCAGCAGTTACTCCGACAAAAACTATGGCTACACCTTC. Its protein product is CASSYSDKNYGYTF.

The CDR3 coding sequence is TGTGCCAGCAGCCTGGGACTAGCGGGAGGTGCGGACGAGCAGTACTTC. Translating gives CASSLGLAGGADEQYF. The chain joins TRBV11-3 to TRBJ2-7; 15 bases are a match to TRBD2. The germline V gene encodes CDR1 SGHNT and CDR2 YENEEA. The CDR3 sequence is 16 residues long. The ends lost 5 bases at V and 5 bases at J; junction bases unmatched: 7.

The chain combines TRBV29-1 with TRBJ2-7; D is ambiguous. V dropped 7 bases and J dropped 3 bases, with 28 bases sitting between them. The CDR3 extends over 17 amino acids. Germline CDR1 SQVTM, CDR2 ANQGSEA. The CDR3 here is CSAQKPISFGLFYEQYF. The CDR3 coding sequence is TGCAGCGCCCAAAAACCGATCAGTTTTGGGTTGTTCTACGAGCAGTACTTC.

The CDR3 sequence is CASSRDSNQPQHF. The CDR3 DNA reads TGTGCCAGCAGCCGGGACAGCAATCAGCCCCAGCATTTT. The J gene is TRBJ1-5, the V gene TRBV7-9; D perhaps matches TRBD1 (5 bases). The V gene's germline CDR1 is SEHNR and CDR2 FQNEAQ (reference sequence). CDR3 length: 13 amino acids. V gave up 5 bases and J gave up 1 base, with 6 bases separating them.

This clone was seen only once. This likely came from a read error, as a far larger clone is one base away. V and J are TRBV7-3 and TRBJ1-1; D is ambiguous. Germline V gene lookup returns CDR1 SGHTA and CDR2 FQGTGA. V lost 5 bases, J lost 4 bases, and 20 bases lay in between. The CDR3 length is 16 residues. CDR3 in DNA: TGTGCCAGCAGCCCATCTCCGGCTGCAGCGAGCACTGAAGCTTTCTTT. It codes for CASSPSPAAASTEAFF.

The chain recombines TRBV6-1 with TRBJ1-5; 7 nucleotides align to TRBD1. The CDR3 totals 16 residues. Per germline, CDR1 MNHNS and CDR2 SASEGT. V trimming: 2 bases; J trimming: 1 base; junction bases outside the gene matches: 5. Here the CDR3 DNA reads TGTGCCAGCAGTGAACGGACAGGTGCAAGCAATCAGCCCCAGCATTTT. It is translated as CASSERTGASNQPQHF.

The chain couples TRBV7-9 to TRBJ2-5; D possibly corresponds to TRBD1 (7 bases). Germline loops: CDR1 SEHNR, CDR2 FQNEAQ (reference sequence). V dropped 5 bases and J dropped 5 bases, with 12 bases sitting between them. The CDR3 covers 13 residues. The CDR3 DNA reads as TGTGCCAGCAGCCAGACAGGGAGGGAGACCCAGTACTTC. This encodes CASSQTGRETQYF.

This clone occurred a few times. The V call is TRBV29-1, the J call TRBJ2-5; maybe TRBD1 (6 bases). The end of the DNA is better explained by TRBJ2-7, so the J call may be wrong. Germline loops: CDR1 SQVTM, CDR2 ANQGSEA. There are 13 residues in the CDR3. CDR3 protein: CSARTENSYEQYF. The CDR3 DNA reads TGCAGCGCACGGACAGAAAACTCCTACGAGCAGTACTTC.

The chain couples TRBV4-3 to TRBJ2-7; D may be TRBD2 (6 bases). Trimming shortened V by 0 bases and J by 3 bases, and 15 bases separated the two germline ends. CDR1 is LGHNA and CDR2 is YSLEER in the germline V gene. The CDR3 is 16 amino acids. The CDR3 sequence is CASSQDQTGVIYEQYF. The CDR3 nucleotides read TGCGCCAGCAGCCAAGATCAGACGGGAGTGATCTACGAGCAGTACTTC.